This T cell receptor beta chain originates from a study of lung T cells in sarcoidosis with Löfgren's syndrome. Study overall: Repertoire analyses centered on Löfgren's syndrome patients.

The CDR3 has 16 amino acids. Trimming cost V 5 bases and J 4 bases; bases outside gene matches: 13. Germline CDR1 SNHLY, CDR2 FYNNEI. This clonotype was detected ten times or more. Antigen specificity is unknown. Study-level results: TRAV12-1 and TRBV2 were reportedly most expanded in Löfgren's patients.

TCRdb used MiXCR to reprocess the reads, holding one entry per CDR3 protein. Here the sample spans 7,000 to 9,500 distinct CDR3 sequences, more than 20% being singletons. The genes are TRBV2 and TRBJ1-1, with 7 bases aligning to TRBD1. The specimen was CD4+ T cells from bronchoalveolar lavage fluid. This TCR was sampled from a human donor with sarcoidosis (Löfgren's syndrome or another form), or a control subject (not recorded which). Here the CDR3 DNA reads TGTGCCAGCAGTCCTGGACAGGCCCTCCAGGGCACTGAAGCTTTCTTT. Translating gives CASSPGQALQGTEAFF. The full variable domain, completed using reference TRBV2 and TRBJ1-1, is EPEVTQTPSHQVTQMGQEVILRCVPISNHLYFYWYRQILGQKVEFLVSFYNNEISEKSEIFDDQFSVERPDGSNFTLKIRSTKLEDSAMYFCASSPGQALQGTEAFFGQGTRLTVV.